Given below is one TCR beta chain in context. This CDR3 is built from 16 residues. Germline V gives CDR1 SGHDN, CDR2 FVKESK. V was pared by 5 bases and J by 7 bases, with 9 bases of the junction left unmatched. This entry comes from a study of cytomegalovirus exposure and HLA in healthy donors. Repertoires were generated with immunoSEQ multiplex PCR, while TCRdb's copy carries only in-frame clones and drops some. The table shows about 130,000 clones, with under 90% occurring only once. Sequencing was done on a sample of PBMCs. The clonotype was recovered from a man between 25 and 39 years old in good health and CMV-seronegative. The rearrangement joins TRBV14 to TRBJ1-6, with 9 bases aligning to TRBD1. The CDR3 spells CASSEDRGVLNSPLHF. DNA for the CDR3: TGTGCCAGCAGCGAGGACAGGGGAGTCCTGAATTCACCCCTCCACTTT.